This T cell receptor (beta chain) was retrieved from a study of blood T cell repertoires in COVID-19. Across the whole study: The samples span acute and convalescent COVID-19 from the United States, Italy and Spain.

Here immunoSEQ multiplex PCR was the method, and the copy in TCRdb shows in-frame clones only, minus some. The sample lists fewer than 200,000 clones, almost 80% occurring once. This CDR3 is built from 14 residues. After removal of 1 base from V and 6 bases from J, the junction contained 3 bases not matched to a gene. CDR1 and CDR2 from the germline V gene are LNHDA and SQIVND (reference sequence). This TCR was recovered from a woman in her 70s with acute or convalescent COVID-19. The chain has TRBV19 and TRBJ2-1; TRBD2 matches at 7 bases. Material for sequencing was peripheral blood. CDR3 in DNA: TGTGCCAGTAGTATAGCAGCGGGAAGCAATGAGCAGTTCTTC. Its protein product is CASSIAAGSNEQFF.